These 14 T cell receptor beta chains were sequenced from one sample in a study of Graves' ophthalmopathy and Graves' hyperthyroidism. Beta-chain TCR CDR3 regions were amplified from RNA transcripts. Second-round multiplex PCR came after first-round RT-PCR with HTBI primers. TCRdb independently ran MiXCR on the multiplex PCR reads; one entry per CDR3 protein. Of fewer than 650,000 distinct CDR3 sequences in the sample, over 20% are singletons; the top ten hold 7.1%. Material for sequencing was peripheral blood. These receptor sequences come from a woman aged 18 to 35 with stable Graves' hyperthyroidism. Some clones in this sample may be carry-over from other donors' samples.

This clonotype appeared many times. This rearrangement joins TRBV30 to TRBJ2-5, with TRBD2 matching over 16 bases. The J segment lost 5 bases and the V segment lost 0 bases, leaving 6 bases of the junction unmatched. The CDR3 is 17 amino acids. Germline CDR1 and CDR2: GTSNPN and SVGIG (reference sequence). The CDR3 coding sequence is TGTGCCTGGAGTGTGGGACTAGCGGGGGGGCCGTCTGAGACCCAGTACTTC. It codes for CAWSVGLAGGPSETQYF.

The chain links TRBV9 to TRBJ2-2; 9 bases match TRBD1. With V trimmed by 3 bases and J by 6 bases, 12 bases remained unmatched. This CDR3 is 17 amino acids long. CDR1 and CDR2 (germline): SGDLS, YYNGEE. CDR3 in amino acids: CASSETPHRTGAGELFF. CDR3 bases: TGTGCCAGCAGCGAGACCCCCCATAGGACAGGGGCCGGGGAGCTGTTTTTT.

Many counts were recorded for this clonotype. The chain carries TRBV6-1 and TRBJ1-1, with D unclear. V gave up 2 bases and J gave up 11 bases, with 21 bases separating them. This CDR3 has 15 amino acids. Germline CDR1 reads MNHNS; CDR2 reads SASEGT. This chain's CDR3 is CASSELATVPNGAFF. The CDR3, as DNA: TGTGCCAGCAGTGAACTGGCCACGGTTCCCAATGGCGCTTTCTTT.

This clonotype was found many times. The rearrangement uses TRBV6-1 and TRBJ2-5; 7 nucleotides agree with TRBD1. This CDR3 contains 15 residues. V lost 5 bases, J lost 5 bases, and 11 bases stayed unmatched. CDR1 is MNHNS, CDR2 SASEGT, per germline. The CDR3 sequence: CASSKRQGLRETQYF. The DNA for the CDR3 is TGTGCCAGCAGTAAAAGACAGGGCTTAAGGGAGACCCAGTACTTC.

This clonotype has a count of ten or more. The J gene is TRBJ1-2, the V gene TRBV12-3 or TRBV12-4; TRBD1 matches 10 bases. After removal of 8 bases from V and 5 bases from J, the junction contained 14 bases not matched to a gene. There are 16 residues in the CDR3. The DNA of the CDR3 is TGTGCCAGCTCTGGATGGGACAGGGGTTTGGATTATGGCTACACCTTC. Amino acids: CASSGWDRGLDYGYTF.

This clonotype was counted at least ten times. V is TRBV30 and J is TRBJ1-1; D call uncertain. The germline CDR1 and CDR2 sequences are GTSNPN and SVGIG (reference sequence). V shed 2 bases and J shed 0 bases, with 7 bases lying between them. The CDR3 is 13 residues long. CDR3 sequence reads: CAWSSSLNTEAFF. The CDR3 region has the DNA TGTGCCTGGAGTTCCTCTTTGAACACTGAAGCTTTCTTT.

This clonotype was seen a single time. The chain joins TRBV19 to TRBJ1-2; tentative D call: TRBD1 (6 bases). Trimming removed 7 bases at V and 4 bases at J, with 13 bases between. The germline CDR1 and CDR2 sequences are LNHDA and SQIVND (reference sequence). The CDR3 spans 13 residues. In nucleotides, the CDR3 is TGTGCCAGTACCCTAGGGGGACTCTATGGCTACACCTTC. Amino acid sequence: CASTLGGLYGYTF.

V usage is TRBV2 and J usage is TRBJ1-1; D is unclear. CDR3 length: 15 amino acids. CDR1 is SNHLY, CDR2 FYNNEI, per germline. V dropped 6 bases and J dropped 1 base, with 15 bases sitting between them. The CDR3, as DNA: TGTGCCAGCAGAACGACGGGCGGGAAGAACACTGAAGCTTTCTTT. This encodes CASRTTGGKNTEAFF. Full variable domain (remainder filled in from reference TRBV2 and TRBJ1-1): EPEVTQTPSHQVTQMGQEVILRCVPISNHLYFYWYRQILGQKVEFLVSFYNNEISEKSEIFDDQFSVERPDGSNFTLKIRSTKLEDSAMYFCASRTTGGKNTEAFFGQGTRLTVV.

In its sample, this clonotype was seen a few times. V usage is TRBV6-1 and J usage is TRBJ1-6; D may be TRBD1 (5 bases). This CDR3 region has 14 residues. Between the trimmed V and J ends, which lost 6 bases and 10 bases, there was a span of 16 bases. CDR1 MNHNS and CDR2 SASEGT come from the germline V gene. CDR3 sequence reads: CASSTGRLGSPLHF. CDR3 coding DNA: TGTGCCAGCAGCACGGGACGACTAGGGTCACCCCTCCACTTT.

This clonotype turned up a few times. The chain links TRBV24-1 to TRBJ2-5, with D perhaps assigned TRBD1 or TRBD2 (5 bases each). V was cut by 3 bases and J by 5 bases, with 12 bases left in between. CDR3 length equals 14 residues. In germline, CDR1 is KGHDR, CDR2 SFDVKD. CDR3 sequence reads: CATSDRWDGETQYF. CDR3 sequence (DNA): TGTGCCACCAGTGATAGGTGGGACGGGGAGACCCAGTACTTC.

This clonotype has ten or more counts. The chain is built from TRBV28 and TRBJ2-7; TRBD1 agrees at 12 bases. The germline V gene encodes CDR1 MDHEN and CDR2 SYDVKM. V was pared by 4 bases and J by 5 bases, with 3 bases of the junction left unmatched. This CDR3 is 14 amino acids long. The CDR3 DNA reads TGTGCCAGCAGTTACGGGACAGGGGGCGACGAGCAGTACTTC. Its protein product is CASSYGTGGDEQYF. Full variable domain (remainder filled in from reference TRBV28 and TRBJ2-7): DVKVTQSSRYLVKRTGEKVFLECVQDMDHENMFWYRQDPGLGLRLIYFSYDVKMKEKGDIPEGYSVSREKKERFSLILESASTNQTSMYLCASSYGTGGDEQYFGPGTRLTVT.

V and J are TRBV4-1 and TRBJ1-6; TRBD1 aligns across 7 bases. The V and J ends lost 3 bases and 7 bases, in that order; junction bases with no gene match: 6. CDR1 and CDR2 (germline): MGHRA, YSYEKL. The CDR3 extends over 15 amino acids. CDR3 DNA sequence: TGCGCCAGCAGCCATGCAGGGGGATTCAATTCACCCCTCCACTTT. It codes for CASSHAGGFNSPLHF.

The V gene is TRBV5-5, the J gene TRBJ1-2; D gene uncertain. From germline, CDR1 is SGHKS and CDR2 YYEKEE (reference sequence). CDR3 size: 14 residues. With 6 bases removed from V and 3 bases from J, the gap between germline ends came to 15 bases. CDR3 sequence reads: CASTPQLSDYGYTF. The CDR3 nucleotides read TGTGCCAGCACACCACAGCTCTCCGACTATGGCTACACCTTC.

This clonotype showed up many times. The rearrangement links TRBV12-5 to TRBJ1-5, with 8 bases matching TRBD1. Germline V gives CDR1 LGHNT, CDR2 FRNRAP. The CDR3 has 13 residues. V lost 7 bases to trimming and J lost 5 bases; unmatched junction nucleotides: 4. The CDR3 protein is CASATQGDQPQHF. The DNA for the CDR3 is TGTGCTAGTGCCACACAGGGGGATCAGCCCCAGCATTTT.